This section outlines one T cell receptor beta chain sequence together with its context. The source of the sample is a study of blood T cell repertoires in COVID-19. Study as a whole: Acute and convalescent COVID-19 samples came from the United States, Italy and Spain. From T cells, B-cell-depleted T cells, or PBMCs came the material, which was cDNA or gDNA.

Germline V gives CDR1 WSHSY, CDR2 SAAADI. CDR3 length: 15 residues. The V gene lost 6 bases and the J gene lost 7 bases, with 19 bases spanning the gap. Original data processing: Reference gene primer amplification gave nucleated cell count estimates. The method was immunoSEQ multiplex PCR; TCRdb's version includes in-frame clones alone and lacks a portion of them. The V and J calls and the clone size are those of that table, but D and trimming were determined from the DNA. The sample lists some 70,000 clones, around 82% seen once, with less than 8.5% in the top ten. The chain recombines TRBV10-2 with TRBJ1-5; D is uncertain. The sequenced sample consisted of peripheral blood. This clonotype was sampled from a man aged 55 to 70 with acute or convalescent COVID-19. In DNA form, the CDR3 reads TGCGCCAGCAGCCTTTCCGGGAGGATCGGGCAGCCCCAGCATTTT. Translating gives CASSLSGRIGQPQHF.